The 5 T cell receptor beta chains in this list originate from one sample, sequenced in a study of blood T cell repertoires in COVID-19. Here immunoSEQ multiplex PCR was the method, and the copy in TCRdb shows in-frame clones only, minus some. The sample carries roughly 190,000 clones, about 76% recorded once. The source material was peripheral blood. The receptors were sampled from a woman aged 50 to 60 with active or convalescent COVID-19.

The chain links TRBV5-6 to TRBJ1-6; D not resolved. V lost 1 base and J lost 7, with 3 bases in between. This CDR3 region has 12 residues. Per the germline V gene, CDR1 is SGHDT and CDR2 is YYEEEE. CDR3 in DNA: TGTGCCAGCAGCTTGCGGAATTCACCCCTCCACTTT. Protein sequence: CASSLRNSPLHF.

The CDR3 spells CSAGQSSYEQYF. DNA of the CDR3: TGCAGCGCCGGACAGAGCTCCTACGAGCAGTACTTC. The chain joins TRBV29-1 to TRBJ2-7, with a tentative D call TRBD1 (6 bases). V lost 7 bases, J lost 0 bases, and 10 bases lay in between. CDR3 size: 12 residues. Germline V gene sequence: CDR1 SQVTM, CDR2 ANQGSEA.

DNA of the CDR3: TGTGCCAGCAGCGTAGGCAGGGGTTATGGCTACACCTTC. It is translated as CASSVGRGYGYTF. This chain links TRBV9 with TRBJ1-2, with D possibly being TRBD1 (6 bases). CDR3 length equals 13 residues. CDR1 SGDLS and CDR2 YYNGEE come from the germline V gene. Trimming removed 0 bases at V and 5 bases at J, with 8 bases between.

The chain is built from TRBV9 and TRBJ1-4; possible D gene TRBD1, 5 bases. The V gene lost 0 bases and the J gene lost 8 bases, with 11 bases spanning the gap. CDR3 size: 14 residues. Germline loops: CDR1 SGDLS, CDR2 YYNGEE. CDR3: CASSVGQGGEKLFF. The DNA of the CDR3 is TGTGCCAGCAGCGTAGGGCAGGGAGGCGAAAAACTGTTTTTT.

This rearrangement joins TRBV6-1 to TRBJ1-5; the D gene is possibly TRBD1 (6 bases). The CDR3 spans 15 residues. V dropped 3 bases and J dropped 4 bases, with 13 bases sitting between them. CDR1 is MNHNS and CDR2 is SASEGT in the germline V gene. The CDR3 DNA sequence: TGTGCCAGCAGTGAGACAGGTATCCCAAATCAGCCCCAGCATTTT. Translation gives CASSETGIPNQPQHF.